These 29 T cell receptor beta chains share one sample of origin, sequenced in a study of blood T cell repertoires in COVID-19 (dated by TCRdb to the early 2020s). Libraries were made using the immunoSEQ multiplex PCR assay. Held by TCRdb, this immuneACCESS table contains in-frame sequences only and omits some clones. Under half of the omission traces to an unresolved V gene where checked; the cause of the rest is unknown. The sample records about 260,000 clones, just under 85% of which are singletons. The top ten constitute about 2% of the sample. The sequenced sample consisted of peripheral blood. Receptors were obtained from a woman older than 75 with acute or convalescent COVID-19.

The rearrangement joins TRBV6-4 to TRBJ2-3; 8 nucleotides line up with TRBD2. Germline CDR1 reads MRHNA; CDR2 reads SNTAGT. J gave up 0 bases and V 2 bases, and 4 bases lay outside the gene matches. This CDR3 comprises 16 residues. The CDR3 DNA reads TGTGCCAGCAGTGACCGCGCGGGAGGCAGCACAGATACGCAGTATTTT. It codes for CASSDRAGGSTDTQYF.

The gene calls are TRBV7-2 and TRBJ1-1; TRBD1 matches 7 bases. After removal of 4 bases from V and 5 bases from J, the junction contained 13 bases not matched to a gene. From germline, CDR1 is SGHTA and CDR2 FQGNSA. The CDR3 totals 16 residues. The CDR3 sequence is CASSSDRVGLGTEAFF. The DNA for the CDR3 is TGTGCCAGCAGCTCCGACAGGGTAGGGCTGGGGACTGAAGCTTTCTTT. Full variable domain (remainder filled in from reference TRBV7-2 and TRBJ1-1): GAGVSQSPSNKVTEKGKDVELRCDPISGHTALYWYRQSLGQGLEFLIYFQGNSAPDKSGLPSDRFSAERTGGSVSTLTIQRTQQEDSAVYLCASSSDRVGLGTEAFFGQGTRLTVV.

This clone was detected only once. The rearrangement uses TRBV9 and TRBJ2-1; weak D call: TRBD2 (6 bases). Trimming cost V 3 bases and J 2 bases, with 15 bases left between them. Germline-derived CDR1 and CDR2 are SGDLS and YYNGEE. This CDR3 region has 16 residues. Here the CDR3 DNA reads TGTGCCAGCAGCGGTTCTCCCACGGGGGCCTACAATGAGCAGTTCTTC. This gives the protein CASSGSPTGAYNEQFF.

The rearrangement links TRBV15 to TRBJ2-7; D gene uncertain. Germline V gene sequence: CDR1 LNHNV, CDR2 YYDKDF (reference sequence). The V and J ends lost 0 bases and 3 bases respectively, with 12 bases between them. The CDR3 runs to 15 residues. The CDR3 sequence is CATSRDPSGRYEQYF. The CDR3 DNA is TGTGCCACCAGCAGAGACCCTTCAGGCCGCTACGAGCAGTACTTC.

This chain uses TRBV11-2 with TRBJ1-2, with D maybe TRBD1 (6 bases). This CDR3 spans 14 amino acids. V was clipped by 3 bases and J by 4 bases, with 12 bases between them. The germline gives CDR1 SGHAT, CDR2 FQNNGV. The CDR3 is CASSLTDSRYGYTF. In nucleotides, the CDR3 is TGTGCCAGCAGCTTGACGGACAGTCGCTATGGCTACACCTTC.

The chain carries TRBV18 and TRBJ2-4; TRBD2 might be the D (5 bases). Trimming cost V 2 bases and J 2 bases, with 7 bases left between them. CDR1 and CDR2 (germline): KGHSH, LQKENI. This CDR3 has 14 amino acids. CDR3 DNA sequence: TGTGCCAGCTCACCAGGGGAGCCCAAAAACATTCAGTACTTC. It translates to CASSPGEPKNIQYF.

The V call is TRBV12-5, the J call TRBJ1-4; D not certain. The germline V gene encodes CDR1 LGHNT and CDR2 FRNRAP. CDR3 size: 16 residues. Trimming took 0 bases from V and 0 from J, leaving 8 bases between them. CDR3 DNA sequence: TGTGCTAGTGGTTTGGTACACAGTGCAACTAATGAAAAACTGTTTTTT. Its protein product is CASGLVHSATNEKLFF.

The J gene is TRBJ2-2, the V gene TRBV6-1; D uncertain. Trimming cost V 1 base and J 0 bases, with 12 bases left between them. Per germline, CDR1 MNHNS and CDR2 SASEGT. This CDR3 has 17 residues. The DNA for the CDR3 is TGTGCCAGCAGTGAAGGCAGTAGAGGTGCGAACACCGGGGAGCTGTTTTTT. It translates to CASSEGSRGANTGELFF.

The chain is built from TRBV2 and TRBJ2-1; TRBD1 agrees at 7 bases. With V trimmed by 6 bases and J by 12 bases, 5 bases remained unmatched. Germline values: CDR1 SNHLY, CDR2 FYNNEI. This CDR3 region has 11 residues. CDR3 sequence: CASRLQGRQFF. In DNA form, the CDR3 reads TGTGCCAGCAGATTACAGGGGAGGCAGTTCTTC.

This sequence joins TRBV7-2 and TRBJ2-2; D remains unclear. Trimming took off 7 bases at V and 8 bases at J, with 11 bases between the two ends. The CDR3 is made up of 12 amino acids. The germline V gene encodes CDR1 SGHTA and CDR2 FQGNSA. CDR3 protein: CASTPPLGELFF. In nucleotides, the CDR3 is TGTGCCAGCACCCCCCCCTTGGGGGAGCTGTTTTTT.

The chain couples TRBV5-1 to TRBJ2-5; 9 bases fit TRBD1. The CDR3 extends over 15 amino acids. CDR1 is SGHRS, CDR2 YFSETQ, per germline. V trimming: 7 bases; J trimming: 5 bases; junction bases outside the gene matches: 12. CDR3 sequence: CASSKDRGIAETQYF. The CDR3 nucleotides read TGCGCCAGCTCCAAGGACAGGGGCATCGCTGAGACCCAGTACTTC.

This chain joins TRBV28 and TRBJ2-3; perhaps TRBD1 as D (5 bases). Germline V CDR1 and CDR2: MDHEN, SYDVKM. The CDR3 totals 15 residues. Between the trimmed V and J ends, which lost 5 bases and 4 bases, there was a span of 16 bases. The CDR3 loop reads CASSNQGQMSDTQYF. The DNA for the CDR3 is TGTGCCAGCAGTAATCAAGGACAAATGTCAGATACGCAGTATTTT.

The chain employs TRBV24-1 and TRBJ2-1, with D tentatively TRBD2 (5 bases). Looked up from germline, CDR1 is KGHDR and CDR2 is SFDVKD. CDR3 length: 16 amino acids. The germline V and J ends were trimmed by 5 bases and 3 bases, with 16 bases remaining between them. Here the CDR3 DNA reads TGTGCCACCAGTGCCTACACGGCCGAGGGCTACAATGAGCAGTTCTTC. Protein: CATSAYTAEGYNEQFF.

CDR3 DNA: TGTGCCAGCAGCCCTGGGCTTGGCCCGGACACAGATACGCAGTATTTT. Translating it yields CASSPGLGPDTDTQYF. The chain couples TRBV7-9 to TRBJ2-3; no clear D gene. The CDR3 loop spans 16 amino acids. With 5 bases removed from V and 2 bases from J, the gap between germline ends came to 17 bases. In germline, CDR1 is SEHNR, CDR2 FQNEAQ (reference sequence).

This CDR3 reads CASSSPPGGSQETQYF. Here the CDR3 DNA reads TGTGCCAGCAGCTCCCCCCCGGGCGGGAGTCAGGAGACCCAGTACTTC. The chain combines TRBV7-9 with TRBJ2-5, with 7 bases lining up with TRBD2. V trimming: 4 bases; J trimming: 5 bases; junction bases outside the gene matches: 13. This CDR3 is built from 16 residues. Per germline, CDR1 SEHNR and CDR2 FQNEAQ (reference sequence).

Comment on this clone: The junction departs from germline at one end; a sequencing error may be responsible. Distinct nucleotide sequences in the sample also encode this CDR3. The genes are TRBV4-1 and TRBJ1-2, with TRBD1 identical over 8 bases. CDR3 length equals 14 residues. The germline V gene has CDR1 MGHRA and CDR2 YSYEKL. The CDR3 reads CASSPAQGAGGYTF. CDR3 bases: TGTGCCAGCAGCCCCGCGCAGGGGGCGGGAGGCTACACCTTC.

In its sample, this clone was seen once. The rearrangement uses TRBV2 and TRBJ1-5; 9 nucleotides align to TRBD1. V shed 6 bases and J 6 bases; nucleotides not matched to a gene: 6. The CDR3 contains 14 residues. Germline V gene data show CDR1 as SNHLY and CDR2 as FYNNEI. In DNA form, the CDR3 reads TGTGCCAGCAGGCCCGGGACAGGGAGTCAGCCCCAGCATTTT. Translated, it gives CASRPGTGSQPQHF.

This clone came up once. The rearrangement uses TRBV11-2 and TRBJ2-1; TRBD2 aligns across 13 bases. V was pared by 4 bases and J by 8 bases, with 8 bases of the junction left unmatched. This CDR3 has 16 amino acids. Germline V lookup: CDR1 SGHAT, CDR2 FQNNGV. The CDR3 protein is CASSSRTSGRIHEQFF. The CDR3 DNA reads as TGTGCCAGCAGCTCAAGGACTAGCGGGAGAATCCATGAGCAGTTCTTC.

The rearrangement uses TRBV30 and TRBJ2-2; 8 bases map to TRBD2. CDR3 length: 15 amino acids. J was trimmed by 4 bases and V by 0 bases; bases with no gene match: 4. The germline gives CDR1 GTSNPN, CDR2 SVGIG (reference sequence). The CDR3 nucleotides are TGTGCCTGGAGTGTATCTAGCGGGCCCACCGGGGAGCTGTTTTTT. Translation: CAWSVSSGPTGELFF.

The chain combines TRBV7-2 with TRBJ1-2, with TRBD1 matching over 7 bases. Per germline, CDR1 SGHTA and CDR2 FQGNSA. The CDR3 sequence is 14 residues long. Trimming cost V 3 bases and J 4 bases; bases outside gene matches: 5. The CDR3 coding sequence is TGTGCCAGCAGCTTTCGGACAGGTCCCTATGGCTACACCTTC. Its protein is CASSFRTGPYGYTF.

This clone was seen a few times. The chain links TRBV11-2 to TRBJ2-2, with D possibly being TRBD1 (6 bases). The V gene's germline CDR1 is SGHAT and CDR2 FQNNGV. Trimming removed 5 bases from V and 5 bases from J, with 18 bases in between. The CDR3 has 16 amino acids. The DNA for the CDR3 is TGTGCCAGCAGCCCCCGTAAGGGCACAGGGACCGGGGAGCTGTTTTTT. Amino acid sequence: CASSPRKGTGTGELFF.

Note on this clone: The germline gene is not matched at one end of the junction; a read error may be the cause. CDR3 DNA: TGTGCCAGCAGTCCCTCCCACGAGCAGTACTTC. Its translation is CASSPSHEQYF. The chain employs TRBV12-3 or TRBV12-4 and TRBJ2-7; no reliable D call. The CDR3 sequence is 11 residues long.

V usage is TRBV6-1 and J usage is TRBJ1-2; perhaps TRBD1 as D (5 bases). The germline V gene has CDR1 MNHNS and CDR2 SASEGT. Trimming shortened V by 2 bases and J by 4 bases, and 14 bases separated the two germline ends. The CDR3 consists of 15 residues. CDR3 bases: TGTGCCAGCAGTGAAAATTCAGGGTTAGGCTATGGCTACACCTTC. It encodes CASSENSGLGYGYTF.

The V and J genes are TRBV19 and TRBJ2-1; D is unresolved. CDR3 size: 16 residues. The germline V and J ends were trimmed by 3 bases and 5 bases, with 17 bases remaining between them. Germline CDR1 LNHDA, CDR2 SQIVND (reference sequence). The chain's CDR3 is CASSMTTDSRNNEQFF. In DNA, the CDR3 is TGTGCCAGTAGTATGACGACCGACTCGAGAAACAATGAGCAGTTCTTC.

The J gene is TRBJ1-1, the V gene TRBV4-2; D may be TRBD1 (5 bases). This CDR3 region has 16 residues. Trimming removed 0 bases from V and 5 bases from J, with 16 bases in between. In germline, CDR1 is LGHNA, CDR2 YNFKEQ. The CDR3 here is CASSQEPGRGRTEAFF. The DNA for the CDR3 is TGTGCCAGCAGCCAAGAACCGGGGAGGGGTCGGACTGAAGCTTTCTTT.

The V call is TRBV9, the J call TRBJ1-3; no definite D call. The germline V gene has CDR1 SGDLS and CDR2 YYNGEE. Trimming stripped 0 bases from V and 0 bases from J, with 10 bases between. The CDR3 runs to 16 residues. For the CDR3, the DNA is TGTGCCAGCAGCGTAGGACCGACATCCTCTGGAAACACCATATATTTT. Translated, it gives CASSVGPTSSGNTIYF.

The chain recombines TRBV19 with TRBJ2-3; 7 bases are a match to TRBD1. There are 14 residues in the CDR3. With V trimmed by 5 bases and J by 2 bases, 4 bases remained unmatched. Germline CDR1 LNHDA, CDR2 SQIVND (reference sequence). The CDR3 here is CASSSGTVTDTQYF. The CDR3 DNA reads TGTGCCAGTAGTTCCGGGACAGTCACAGATACGCAGTATTTT.

The chain uses TRBV7-2 and TRBJ2-7; 8 nucleotides match TRBD1. V shed 1 base and J 1 base; nucleotides not matched to a gene: 6. The V gene's germline CDR1 is SGHTA and CDR2 FQGNSA. The CDR3 runs to 16 residues. CDR3 bases: TGTGCCAGCAGCTTAGGTGGGACAGGCAATTCCTACGAGCAGTACTTC. Its protein product is CASSLGGTGNSYEQYF. Together with reference TRBV7-2 and TRBJ2-7, the CDR3 gives the full variable domain: GAGVSQSPSNKVTEKGKDVELRCDPISGHTALYWYRQSLGQGLEFLIYFQGNSAPDKSGLPSDRFSAERTGGSVSTLTIQRTQQEDSAVYLCASSLGGTGNSYEQYFGPGTRLTVT.

V gene TRBV6-5 combines with J gene TRBJ1-5; D unclear. The V gene lost 6 bases and the J gene lost 0 bases, with 12 bases spanning the gap. Looked up from germline, CDR1 is MNHEY and CDR2 is SVGAGI. The length of the CDR3 is 15 residues. In nucleotides, the CDR3 is TGTGCCAGCAGATGGACTCAAGATAGCAATCAGCCCCAGCATTTT. Protein: CASRWTQDSNQPQHF.